This T cell receptor (beta chain) was captured by sequencing in a study of brain T cells in children with intractable seizures. The time point: blood from clinic visit 5 months post-surgery; TSC patient then seizure free. Patients received at least one anti-epileptic drug before surgery. Data came from immunoSEQ multiplex PCR; TCRdb stores just in-frame clones and leaves some out. Among around 340,000 clones, 93% were seen once, and the ten largest hold roughly 5.7%. Trimming shortened V by 3 bases and J by 2 bases, and 6 bases separated the two germline ends. There are 13 residues in the CDR3. Germline CDR1 and CDR2: SGDLS and YYNGEE.

The sequence was collected from a boy under two years old with tuberous sclerosis and intractable seizures. The sequences come from peripheral blood, collected roughly 5 months after surgery. The chain combines TRBV9 with TRBJ2-1, with D hard to call. The CDR3 here is CASSGSPYNEQFF. DNA for the CDR3: TGTGCCAGCAGCGGGAGCCCCTACAATGAGCAGTTCTTC.